This T cell receptor beta chain is from a study of early T cells in non-severe SARS-CoV-2 infection. Across the study: Chains from this unsorted whole-blood bulk RNA could not be paired.

Study outcomes and limitations: Clonotype matching in VDJdb favored anti-spike CD8 responses and did not capture private and CD4 specificities.

Via MiXCR, TCRdb re-called the 5' RACE reads, giving one row per CDR3 protein. This sample has approximately 70,000 distinct CDR3 sequences, with around 10% found just once. The CDR3 covers 16 residues. V shed 5 bases, J shed 3 bases, and the junction held 9 bases outside the gene matches. The germline CDR1 and CDR2 sequences are SNHLY and FYNNEI. With regard to this clonotype: The target antigen is unknown.

Source: whole blood, taken at baseline. The chain combines TRBV2 with TRBJ2-5, with 10 bases identical to TRBD1. The TCR was taken from an adult who was a healthcare worker with PCR-confirmed SARS-CoV-2 infection or an uninfected control (not recorded which). The CDR3 coding sequence is TGTGCCAGCAGTTCTAGCCAGACAGGGGGCAAAGAGACCCAGTACTTC. Translating gives CASSSSQTGGKETQYF.